This T cell receptor (beta chain) was observed in a study of post-analysis software for immune sequencing data. Notes on the study in general: With TRBV5-6, TRBV5-1 and TRBV20-1 included, 5 or 6 TRBV segments were more frequent in patients than in controls.

The library was made from cDNA and included unique molecular identifiers. TCRdb re-called the PCR reads with MiXCR, one entry per CDR3 protein. The data hold about 820,000 distinct CDR3 sequences, with roughly 50% observed a single time. With regard to this clonotype: Its antigen is not identified.

The germline V and J ends were trimmed by 2 bases and 4 bases, with 12 bases remaining between them. In germline, CDR1 is MNHEY, CDR2 SMNVEV (reference sequence). The CDR3 totals 14 residues. The clonotype originates from a girl aged 5-17 years with multiple sclerosis. V usage is TRBV27 and J usage is TRBJ2-7; tentative D call: TRBD1 (5 bases). Sequenced input: blood. This chain's CDR3 is CASSLSRGIYEQYF. As DNA, the CDR3 is TGTGCCAGCAGTTTAAGTAGGGGAATTTACGAGCAGTACTTC.